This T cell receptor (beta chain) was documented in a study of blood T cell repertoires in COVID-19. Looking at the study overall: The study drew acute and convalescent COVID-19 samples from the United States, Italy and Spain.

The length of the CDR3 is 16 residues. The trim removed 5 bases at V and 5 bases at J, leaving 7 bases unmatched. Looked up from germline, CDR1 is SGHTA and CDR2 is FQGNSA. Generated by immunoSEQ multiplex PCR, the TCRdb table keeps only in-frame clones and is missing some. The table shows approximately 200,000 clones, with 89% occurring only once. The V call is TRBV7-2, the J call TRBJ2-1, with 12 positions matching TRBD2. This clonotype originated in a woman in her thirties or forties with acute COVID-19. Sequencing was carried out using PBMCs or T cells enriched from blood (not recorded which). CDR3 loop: CASSLLGLAGHNEQFF. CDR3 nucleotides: TGTGCCAGCAGCCTCCTTGGACTAGCGGGACACAATGAGCAGTTCTTC.